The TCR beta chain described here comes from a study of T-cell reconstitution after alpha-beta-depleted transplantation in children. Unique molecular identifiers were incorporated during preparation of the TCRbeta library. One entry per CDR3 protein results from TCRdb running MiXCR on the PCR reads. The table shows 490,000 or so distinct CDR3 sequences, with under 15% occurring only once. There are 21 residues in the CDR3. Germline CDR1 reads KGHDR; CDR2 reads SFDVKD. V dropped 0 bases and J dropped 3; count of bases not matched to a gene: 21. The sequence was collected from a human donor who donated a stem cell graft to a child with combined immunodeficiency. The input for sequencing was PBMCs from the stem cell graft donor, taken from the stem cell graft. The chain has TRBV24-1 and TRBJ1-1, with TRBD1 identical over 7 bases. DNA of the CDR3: TGTGCCACCAGTGATTTGAGGAATAGGGGGCTAGTAGTTATGGCGGACACTGAAGCTTTCTTT. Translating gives CATSDLRNRGLVVMADTEAFF.